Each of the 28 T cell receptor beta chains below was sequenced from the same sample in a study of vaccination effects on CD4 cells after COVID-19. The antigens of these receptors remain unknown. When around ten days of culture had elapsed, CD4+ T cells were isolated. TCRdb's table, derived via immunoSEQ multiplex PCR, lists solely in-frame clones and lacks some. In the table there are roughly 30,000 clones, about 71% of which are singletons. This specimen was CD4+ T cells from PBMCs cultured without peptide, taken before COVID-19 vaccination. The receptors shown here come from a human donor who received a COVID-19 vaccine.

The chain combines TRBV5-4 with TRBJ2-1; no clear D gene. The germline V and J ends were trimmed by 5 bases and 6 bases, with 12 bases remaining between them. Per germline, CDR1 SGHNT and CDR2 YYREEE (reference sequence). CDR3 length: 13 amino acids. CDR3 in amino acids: CASSISPPNEQFF. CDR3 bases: TGTGCCAGCAGTATCTCACCACCCAATGAGCAGTTCTTC.

CDR3 DNA: TGTGCCAGCAGCCCCGCCGGGGAAAAACTGTTTTTT. This encodes CASSPAGEKLFF. V usage is TRBV7-8 and J usage is TRBJ1-4, with unresolved D. The CDR3 is 12 amino acids. V dropped 5 bases and J dropped 8 bases, with 9 bases sitting between them. Germline values: CDR1 SGHVS, CDR2 FQNEAQ.

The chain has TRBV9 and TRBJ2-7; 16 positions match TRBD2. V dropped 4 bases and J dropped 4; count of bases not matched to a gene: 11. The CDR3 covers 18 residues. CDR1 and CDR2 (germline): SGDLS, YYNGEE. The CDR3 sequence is CASSRGTSGRDLAYEQYF. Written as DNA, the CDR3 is TGTGCCAGCAGCAGAGGGACTAGCGGGAGGGACCTTGCGTACGAGCAGTACTTC.

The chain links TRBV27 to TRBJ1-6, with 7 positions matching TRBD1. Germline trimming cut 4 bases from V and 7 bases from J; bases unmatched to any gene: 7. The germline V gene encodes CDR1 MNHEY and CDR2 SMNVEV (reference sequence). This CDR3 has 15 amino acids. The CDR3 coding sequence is TGTGCCAGCAGTTCTACCAGGGGGTGGAATTCACCCCTCCACTTT. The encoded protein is CASSSTRGWNSPLHF.

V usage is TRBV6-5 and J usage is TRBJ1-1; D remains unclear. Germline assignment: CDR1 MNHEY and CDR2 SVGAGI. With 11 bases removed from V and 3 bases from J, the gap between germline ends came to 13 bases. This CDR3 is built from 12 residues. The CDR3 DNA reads TGTGCCGGCGACAAGCTTTACACTGAAGCTTTCTTT. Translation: CAGDKLYTEAFF.

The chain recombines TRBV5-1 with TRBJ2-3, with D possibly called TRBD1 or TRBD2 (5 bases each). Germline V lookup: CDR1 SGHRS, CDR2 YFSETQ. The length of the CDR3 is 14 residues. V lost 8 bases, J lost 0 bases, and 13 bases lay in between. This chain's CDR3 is CASSRDPSTDTQYF. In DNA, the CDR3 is TGCGCCAGTAGCCGGGACCCGAGCACAGATACGCAGTATTTT.

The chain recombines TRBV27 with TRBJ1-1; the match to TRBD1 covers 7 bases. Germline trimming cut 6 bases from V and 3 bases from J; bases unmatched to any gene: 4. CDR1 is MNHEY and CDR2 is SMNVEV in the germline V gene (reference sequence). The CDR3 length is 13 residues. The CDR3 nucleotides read TGTGCCAGCAGCCGGACAGGAGACACTGAAGCTTTCTTT. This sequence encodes CASSRTGDTEAFF.

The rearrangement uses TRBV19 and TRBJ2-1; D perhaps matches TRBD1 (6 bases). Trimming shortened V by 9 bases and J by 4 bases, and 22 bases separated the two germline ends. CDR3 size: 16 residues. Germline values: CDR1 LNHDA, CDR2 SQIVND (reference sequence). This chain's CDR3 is CARFGRPKRGYNEQFF. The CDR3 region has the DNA TGTGCCAGGTTTGGGCGGCCCAAAAGGGGGTACAATGAGCAGTTCTTC.

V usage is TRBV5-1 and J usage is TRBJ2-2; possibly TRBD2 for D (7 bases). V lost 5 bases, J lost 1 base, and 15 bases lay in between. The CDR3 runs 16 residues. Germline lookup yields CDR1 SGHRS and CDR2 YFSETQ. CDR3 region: CASSQVGGRNTGELFF. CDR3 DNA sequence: TGCGCCAGCAGTCAAGTGGGGGGGCGGAACACCGGGGAGCTGTTTTTT.

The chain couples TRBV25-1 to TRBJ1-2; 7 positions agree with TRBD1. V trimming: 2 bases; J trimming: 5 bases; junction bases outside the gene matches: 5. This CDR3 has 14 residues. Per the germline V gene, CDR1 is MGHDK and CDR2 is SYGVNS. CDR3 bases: TGTGCCAGCAGTGAAGTGGGACAGAGATATGGCTACACCTTC. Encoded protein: CASSEVGQRYGYTF.

The CDR3 DNA reads TGTGCCAGTTTGGGGCAGGGGTGGGAGCCCCAGCATTTT. Translating gives CASLGQGWEPQHF. J is TRBJ1-5 and V is TRBV19, with D possibly matching TRBD1 (6 bases). This CDR3 comprises 13 residues. Germline V CDR1 and CDR2: LNHDA, SQIVND (reference sequence). V shed 8 bases and J shed 8 bases, with 16 bases lying between them.

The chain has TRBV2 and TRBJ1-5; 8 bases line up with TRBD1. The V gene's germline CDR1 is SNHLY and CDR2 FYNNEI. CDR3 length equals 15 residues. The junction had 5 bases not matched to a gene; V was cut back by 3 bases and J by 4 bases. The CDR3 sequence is CASSDQGTGNQPQHF. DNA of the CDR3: TGTGCCAGCAGTGATCAAGGGACAGGTAATCAGCCCCAGCATTTT.

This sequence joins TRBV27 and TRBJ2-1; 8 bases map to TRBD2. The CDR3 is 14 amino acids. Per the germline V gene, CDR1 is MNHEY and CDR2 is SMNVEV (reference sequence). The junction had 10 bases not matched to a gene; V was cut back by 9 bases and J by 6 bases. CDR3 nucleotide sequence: TGTGCCAGTGGAGCGGGAGCGTATCCCAATGAGCAGTTCTTC. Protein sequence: CASGAGAYPNEQFF.

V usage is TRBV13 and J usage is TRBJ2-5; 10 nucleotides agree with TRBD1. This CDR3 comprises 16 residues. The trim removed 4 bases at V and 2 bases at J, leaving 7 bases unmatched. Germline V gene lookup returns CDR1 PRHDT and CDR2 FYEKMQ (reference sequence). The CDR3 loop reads CASSSRQGALQETQYF. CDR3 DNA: TGTGCCAGCAGCTCGCGACAGGGGGCGCTTCAAGAGACCCAGTACTTC.

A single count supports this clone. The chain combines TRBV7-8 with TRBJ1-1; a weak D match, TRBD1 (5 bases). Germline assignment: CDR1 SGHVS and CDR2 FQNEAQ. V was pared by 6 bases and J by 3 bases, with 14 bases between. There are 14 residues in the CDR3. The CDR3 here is CASRRSQDYTEAFF. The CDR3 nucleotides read TGTGCCAGCAGGAGATCACAGGATTACACTGAAGCTTTCTTT.

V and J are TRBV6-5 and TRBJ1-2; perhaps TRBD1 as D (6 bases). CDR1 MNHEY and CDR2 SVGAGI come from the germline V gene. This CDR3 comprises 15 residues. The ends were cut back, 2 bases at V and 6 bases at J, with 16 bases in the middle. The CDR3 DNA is TGTGCCAGCAGTTACAACGGGCGGGGGGCGGATGGCTACACCTTC. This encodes CASSYNGRGADGYTF.

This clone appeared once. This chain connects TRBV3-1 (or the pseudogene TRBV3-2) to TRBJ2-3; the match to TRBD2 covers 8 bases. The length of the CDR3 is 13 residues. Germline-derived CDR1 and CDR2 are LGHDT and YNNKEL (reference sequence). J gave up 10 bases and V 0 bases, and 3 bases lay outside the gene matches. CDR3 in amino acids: CASSQDTSGSQYF. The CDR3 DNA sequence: TGTGCCAGCAGCCAAGATACTAGCGGATCGCAGTATTTT.

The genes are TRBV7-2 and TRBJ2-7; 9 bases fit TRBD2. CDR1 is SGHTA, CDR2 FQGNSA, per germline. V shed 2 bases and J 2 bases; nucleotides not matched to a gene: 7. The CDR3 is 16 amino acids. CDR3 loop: CASSLQSSGGPYEQYF. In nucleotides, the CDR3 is TGTGCCAGCAGCTTACAGAGTAGCGGGGGTCCCTACGAGCAGTACTTC.

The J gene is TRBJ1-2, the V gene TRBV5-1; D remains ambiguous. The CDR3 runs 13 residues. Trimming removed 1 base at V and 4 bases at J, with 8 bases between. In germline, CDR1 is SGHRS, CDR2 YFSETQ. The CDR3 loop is CASSLPGIYGYTF. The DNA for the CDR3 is TGCGCCAGCAGCTTGCCCGGGATCTATGGCTACACCTTC.

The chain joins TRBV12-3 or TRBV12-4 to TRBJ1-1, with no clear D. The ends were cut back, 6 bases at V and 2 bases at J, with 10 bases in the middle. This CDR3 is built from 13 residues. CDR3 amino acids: CASSFSPNTEAFF. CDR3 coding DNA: TGTGCCAGCAGCTTCAGCCCTAACACTGAAGCTTTCTTT.

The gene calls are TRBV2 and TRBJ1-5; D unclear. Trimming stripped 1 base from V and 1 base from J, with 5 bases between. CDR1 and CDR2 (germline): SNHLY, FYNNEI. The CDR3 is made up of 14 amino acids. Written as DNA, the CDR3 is TGTGCCAGCAGTGAAGTGCAGAGCAATCAGCCCCAGCATTTT. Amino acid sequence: CASSEVQSNQPQHF.

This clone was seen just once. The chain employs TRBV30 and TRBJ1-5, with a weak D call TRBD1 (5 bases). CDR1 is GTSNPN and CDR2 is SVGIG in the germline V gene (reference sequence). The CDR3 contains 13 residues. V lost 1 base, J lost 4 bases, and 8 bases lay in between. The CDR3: CAWSGTLNQPQHF. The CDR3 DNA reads TGTGCCTGGAGTGGGACACTAAATCAGCCCCAGCATTTT. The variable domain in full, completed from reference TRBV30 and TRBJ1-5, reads SQTIHQWPATLVQPVGSPLSLECTVEGTSNPNLYWYRQAAGRGLQLLFYSVGIGQISSEVPQNLSASRPQDRQFILSSKKLLLSDSGFYLCAWSGTLNQPQHFGDGTRLSIL.

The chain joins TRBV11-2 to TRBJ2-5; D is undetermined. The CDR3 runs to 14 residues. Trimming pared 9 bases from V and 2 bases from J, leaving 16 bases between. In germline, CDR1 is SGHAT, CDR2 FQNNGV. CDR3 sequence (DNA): TGTGCCAGTAGACCAGGATTCCGACAAGAGACCCAGTACTTC. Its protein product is CASRPGFRQETQYF.

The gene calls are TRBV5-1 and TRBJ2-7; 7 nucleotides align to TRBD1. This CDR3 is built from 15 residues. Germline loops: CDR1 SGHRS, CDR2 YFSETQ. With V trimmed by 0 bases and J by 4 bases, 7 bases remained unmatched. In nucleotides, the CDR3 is TGCGCCAGCAGCTTGGATCCAGGGGGTTCGTACGAGCAGTACTTC. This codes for CASSLDPGGSYEQYF.

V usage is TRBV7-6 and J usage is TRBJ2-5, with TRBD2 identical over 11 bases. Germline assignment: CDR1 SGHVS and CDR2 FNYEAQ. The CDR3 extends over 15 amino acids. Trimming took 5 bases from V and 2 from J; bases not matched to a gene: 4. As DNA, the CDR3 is TGTGCCAGCAGCCTGGGACTAGCGGTGCAAGAGACCCAGTACTTC. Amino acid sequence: CASSLGLAVQETQYF.

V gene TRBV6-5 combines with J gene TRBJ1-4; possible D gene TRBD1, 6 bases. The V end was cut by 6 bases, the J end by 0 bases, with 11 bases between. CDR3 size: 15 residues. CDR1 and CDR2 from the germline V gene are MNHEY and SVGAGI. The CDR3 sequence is CASRGWTATNEKLFF. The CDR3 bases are TGTGCCAGCAGAGGGTGGACAGCAACTAATGAAAAACTGTTTTTT.

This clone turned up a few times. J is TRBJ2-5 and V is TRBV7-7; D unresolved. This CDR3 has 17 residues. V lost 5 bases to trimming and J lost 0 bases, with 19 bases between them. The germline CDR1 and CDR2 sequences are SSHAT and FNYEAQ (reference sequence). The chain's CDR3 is CASSPVEYSRNQETQYF. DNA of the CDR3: TGTGCCAGCAGCCCCGTAGAATATTCGCGAAACCAAGAGACCCAGTACTTC.

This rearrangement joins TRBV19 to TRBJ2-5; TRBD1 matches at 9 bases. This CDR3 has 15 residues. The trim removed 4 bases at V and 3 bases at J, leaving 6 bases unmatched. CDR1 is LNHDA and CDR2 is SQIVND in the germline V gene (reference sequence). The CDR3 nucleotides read TGTGCCAGTAGTACCATCTGGACAGGGGAAGAGACCCAGTACTTC. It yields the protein CASSTIWTGEETQYF.